This T cell receptor (beta chain) was documented in a study of cytomegalovirus exposure and HLA in healthy donors. PCR involved 60 Vbeta and 13 Jbeta primers. The assay was immunoSEQ multiplex PCR, and TCRdb's table has in-frame clones only and misses some. Among under 110,000 clones listed, about 75% were seen once. A word on this clone: The junction departs from the called germline gene at one end, perhaps through a read error.

This CDR3 has 16 residues. Per the germline V gene, CDR1 is SGHDT and CDR2 is YYEEEE. Material for sequencing was PBMCs. This sequence originates from a male donor in good health and CMV-seropositive. This chain connects TRBV5-6 to TRBJ2-1; TRBD2 aligns across 10 bases. Here the CDR3 DNA reads TGTGCCAGCAGCTTGGCTCAACTAGCGGGGTACAATGAGCAATTCTTC. Translation gives CASSLAQLAGYNEQFF. The variable domain in full, with the rest retrieved from reference TRBV5-6 and TRBJ2-1, is DAGVTQSPTHLIKTRGQQVTLRCSPKSGHDTVSWYQQALGQGPQFIFQYYEEEERQRGNFPDRFSGHQFPNYSSELNVNALLLGDSALYLCASSLAQLAGYNEQFFGPGTRLTVL.